This TCR beta chain was retrieved from a study of blood T cells in healthy people across ages. Study-wide results and caveats: In long-lived donors, naive CD4+ cell counts and diversity exceeded those of aged donors. Lack of knowledge of donor CMV status possibly confounded expanded clonotype changes.

The germline CDR1 and CDR2 sequences are WNHNN and SYGVQD (reference sequence). The V end was cut by 9 bases, the J end by 11 bases, with 19 bases between. The CDR3 totals 12 residues. Primed by a sample-barcoded 5' primer and a J-beta primer mix, a second PCR proceeded for about 7 to 12 cycles. Via MiXCR, TCRdb re-called the 5' RACE reads, giving one row per CDR3 protein. The sample shows around 790,000 distinct CDR3 sequences, 40% to 50% of them seen only once. Notes on this clonotype: What it recognizes is unknown.

Material: blood. The V gene is TRBV10-1, the J gene TRBJ2-5; D gene uncertain. The TCR was taken from a man aged 55-75 years in good health. The CDR3 reads CASPPIPATQYF. The CDR3 DNA follows: TGCGCCAGTCCCCCGATACCGGCCACGCAGTACTTC.